This T cell receptor beta chain appears in the sequencing data of a study of blood T cells in healthy people across ages. In its sample, this clonotype was seen many times. Its target is unknown. Study-wide results and limits: What prevented conclusive comparison of naive and antigen-experienced cells was that PBMCs were unsorted. Expanded clonotype shifts may have been confounded, as the donors had an unknown CMV status. Long-lived donors carried more naive CD4+ cells and greater diversity than aged donors.

Alongside a J-beta primer mix, a sample-barcoded 5' primer served in a second PCR lasting roughly 6 to 11 cycles. One entry per CDR3 protein results from TCRdb running MiXCR on the 5' RACE reads. The sample holds more than 650,000 distinct CDR3 sequences, approximately 22% seen once. This CDR3 contains 15 residues. Germline CDR1 DFQATT, CDR2 SNEGSKA (reference sequence). V was trimmed by 3 bases and J by 0 bases, leaving 9 bases between them. The V call is TRBV20-1, the J call TRBJ1-6; a possible D gene is TRBD1 (5 bases). Sequenced input: blood. The source is a man aged 65 to 85 in good health. The CDR3 DNA sequence: TGCAGTGCTAGGTGGGGGAGCTCCTATAATTCACCCCTCCACTTT. Translating gives CSARWGSSYNSPLHF.